Shown below are 6 T cell receptor beta chains from a single sample sequenced in a study of neurological immune-mediated disorders. TCRdb fed the 5' RACE reads into MiXCR, producing one record per CDR3 protein. The sample has about 82,000 distinct CDR3 sequences; just over 2.5% are singletons. Material: PBMCs. These receptors were collected from a woman in her twenties or thirties with multiple sclerosis.

At least ten counts were recorded for this clonotype. The chain joins TRBV20-1 to TRBJ1-3; TRBD1 is a possible D gene (6 bases). V shed 5 bases and J shed 0 bases, with 17 bases lying between them. The CDR3 has 16 residues. Germline CDR1 reads DFQATT; CDR2 reads SNEGSKA (reference sequence). Here the CDR3 reads CSAVPLGGPSGNTIYF. CDR3 sequence (DNA): TGCAGTGCTGTTCCTTTGGGGGGGCCCTCTGGAAACACCATATATTTT.

For this clonotype: Given a much more abundant clone one base away, this may be a read error. CDR3 protein: CDSSTGGPAFF. In nucleotides, the CDR3 is TGTGACAGCAGTACAGGGGGCCCGGCTTTCTTT. This chain joins TRBV12-3 or TRBV12-4 and TRBJ1-1; TRBD1 matches 9 bases. This CDR3 has 11 amino acids.

This clonotype has ten or more counts. The chain couples TRBV14 to TRBJ2-1; tentatively, D is TRBD2 (6 bases). CDR3 length equals 15 residues. Germline assignment: CDR1 SGHDN and CDR2 FVKESK. Between the trimmed V and J ends, which lost 5 bases and 3 bases, there was a span of 14 bases. CDR3: CASSYSGGDYNEQFF. As DNA, the CDR3 is TGTGCCAGCAGCTATAGCGGAGGGGACTACAATGAGCAGTTCTTC.

This clonotype occurred many times. Since the CDR3 does not end with the conserved phenylalanine or tryptophan, this likely comes from a read error. The rearrangement joins TRBV29-1 to TRBJ1-2; D is ambiguous. V lost 3 bases to trimming and J lost 7 bases, with 12 bases between them. This CDR3 contains 12 residues. CDR1 SQVTM and CDR2 ANQGSEA come from the germline V gene. The CDR3 sequence is CSVDRKASGYTC. For the CDR3, the DNA is TGCAGCGTTGACAGAAAGGCTTCTGGCTACACCTGC.

As for this clonotype: One end of the junction is discordant with germline, which a read error may explain. The genes are TRBV4-3 and TRBJ2-7; 10 bases match TRBD2. Per germline, CDR1 LGHNA and CDR2 YSLEER. CDR3 length: 19 amino acids. In nucleotides, the CDR3 is TGCACCAGCAGCCAATACCCTAGCGGGAGACTTGGGGCATCCTACGAGCAGTACTTC. Translation gives CTSSQYPSGRLGASYEQYF.

This clonotype came up many times. The chain recombines TRBV5-1 with TRBJ2-1; TRBD1 is a possible D gene (5 bases). Germline-derived CDR1 and CDR2 are SGHRS and YFSETQ. V was shortened by 7 bases and J by 1 base, with 12 bases between the two germline ends. The CDR3 is 14 residues long. The CDR3 DNA reads as TGCGCCAGCTGTATGCAGGGATCCTACAATGAGCAGTTCTTC. Its protein is CASCMQGSYNEQFF.